This record covers a single T cell receptor (beta chain). Only in-frame clones appear in the TCRdb table, and some are missing; sequencing was by immunoSEQ multiplex PCR. The sample gives fewer than 450,000 clones, 88% of which show up once; roughly 12% is in the top ten. The data originate from a study of blood T cell repertoires in COVID-19. Looked up from germline, CDR1 is GTSNPN and CDR2 is SVGIG (reference sequence). This CDR3 is 14 amino acids long. V was clipped by 2 bases and J by 2 bases; unmatched bases: 3. The sequencing sample was made of peripheral blood. V is TRBV30 and J is TRBJ2-1, with 7 positions matching TRBD1. This clonotype was obtained from a woman aged 45-59 years with COVID-19, enrolled during active disease. The CDR3: CAWSTGTAYNEQFF. In DNA, the CDR3 is TGTGCCTGGAGTACCGGGACAGCCTACAATGAGCAGTTCTTC.